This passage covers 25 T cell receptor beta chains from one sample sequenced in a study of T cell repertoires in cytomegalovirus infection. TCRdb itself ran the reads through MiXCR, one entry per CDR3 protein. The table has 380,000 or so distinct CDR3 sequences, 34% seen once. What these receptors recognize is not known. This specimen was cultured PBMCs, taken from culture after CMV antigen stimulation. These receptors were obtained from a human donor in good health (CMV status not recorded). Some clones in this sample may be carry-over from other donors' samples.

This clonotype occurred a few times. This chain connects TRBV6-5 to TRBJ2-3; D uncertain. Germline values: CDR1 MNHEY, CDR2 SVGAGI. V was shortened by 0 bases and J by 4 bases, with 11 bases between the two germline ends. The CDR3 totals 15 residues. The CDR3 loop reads CASSYSDFNSDTQYF. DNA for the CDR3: TGTGCCAGCAGTTACTCGGATTTTAACTCAGATACGCAGTATTTT.

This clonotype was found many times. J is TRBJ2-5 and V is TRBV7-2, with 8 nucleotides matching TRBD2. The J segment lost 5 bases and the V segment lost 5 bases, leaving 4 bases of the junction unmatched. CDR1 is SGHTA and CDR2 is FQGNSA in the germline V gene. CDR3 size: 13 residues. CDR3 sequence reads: CASSRPGGETQYF. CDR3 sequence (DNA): TGTGCCAGCAGCCGCCCGGGGGGGGAGACCCAGTACTTC.

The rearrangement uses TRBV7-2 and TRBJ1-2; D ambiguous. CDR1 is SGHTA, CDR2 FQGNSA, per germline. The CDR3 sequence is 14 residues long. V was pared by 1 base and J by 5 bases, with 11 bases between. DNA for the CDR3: TGTGCCAGCAGCTTAGTAGATTCTCCTTATGGCTACACCTTC. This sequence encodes CASSLVDSPYGYTF.

CDR3 region: CAGILAGGPGELFF. The CDR3 coding sequence is TGTGCCGGCATACTAGCGGGAGGGCCAGGGGAGCTGTTTTTT. The gene calls are TRBV7-8 and TRBJ2-2, with 13 bases lining up with TRBD2. V lost 11 bases to trimming and J lost 8 bases; unmatched junction nucleotides: 8. The CDR3 contains 14 residues. Germline V gene data show CDR1 as SGHVS and CDR2 as FQNEAQ.

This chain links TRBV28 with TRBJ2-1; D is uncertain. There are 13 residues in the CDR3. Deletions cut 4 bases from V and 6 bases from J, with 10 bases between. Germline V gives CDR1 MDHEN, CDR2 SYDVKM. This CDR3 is CASSYSVGNEQFF. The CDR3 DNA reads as TGTGCCAGCAGTTACTCAGTGGGCAATGAGCAGTTCTTC.

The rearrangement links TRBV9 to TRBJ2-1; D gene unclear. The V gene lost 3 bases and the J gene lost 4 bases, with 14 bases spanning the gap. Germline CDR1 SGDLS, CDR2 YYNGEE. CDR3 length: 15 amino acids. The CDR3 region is CASSELPNVYNEQFF. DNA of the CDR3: TGTGCCAGCAGCGAACTACCGAATGTATACAATGAGCAGTTCTTC.

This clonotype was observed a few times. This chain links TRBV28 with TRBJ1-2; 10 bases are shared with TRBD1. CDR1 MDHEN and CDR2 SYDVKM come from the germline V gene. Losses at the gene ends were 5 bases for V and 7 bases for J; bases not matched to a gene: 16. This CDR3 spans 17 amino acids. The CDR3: CASSPRVGDRGGSGYTF. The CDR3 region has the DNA TGTGCCAGCAGTCCCCGGGTAGGGGACAGGGGCGGGTCTGGCTACACCTTC.

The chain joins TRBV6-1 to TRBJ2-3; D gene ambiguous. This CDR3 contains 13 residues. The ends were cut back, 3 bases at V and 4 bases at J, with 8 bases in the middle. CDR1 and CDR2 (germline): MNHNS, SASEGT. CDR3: CASSDVVADTQYF. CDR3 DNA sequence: TGTGCCAGCAGTGACGTGGTTGCAGATACGCAGTATTTT.

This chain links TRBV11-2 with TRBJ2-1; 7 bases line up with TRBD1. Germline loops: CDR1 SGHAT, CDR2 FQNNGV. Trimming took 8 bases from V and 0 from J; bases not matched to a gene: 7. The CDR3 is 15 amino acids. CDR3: CASGGQGDSYNEQFF. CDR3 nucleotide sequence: TGTGCCAGCGGGGGCCAGGGGGACTCCTACAATGAGCAGTTCTTC. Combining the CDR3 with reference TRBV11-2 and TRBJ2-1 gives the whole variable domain EAGVAQSPRYKIIEKRQSVAFWCNPISGHATLYWYQQILGQGPKLLIQFQNNGVVDDSQLPKDRFSAERLKGVDSTLKIQPAKLEDSAVYLCASGGQGDSYNEQFFGPGTRLTVL.

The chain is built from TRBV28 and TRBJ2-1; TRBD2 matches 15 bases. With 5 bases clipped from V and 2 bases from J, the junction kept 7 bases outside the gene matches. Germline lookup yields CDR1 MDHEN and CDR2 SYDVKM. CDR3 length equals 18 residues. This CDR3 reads CASSLGLAGGPTYNEQFF. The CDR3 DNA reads TGTGCCAGCAGTCTAGGACTAGCGGGAGGGCCGACCTACAATGAGCAGTTCTTC.

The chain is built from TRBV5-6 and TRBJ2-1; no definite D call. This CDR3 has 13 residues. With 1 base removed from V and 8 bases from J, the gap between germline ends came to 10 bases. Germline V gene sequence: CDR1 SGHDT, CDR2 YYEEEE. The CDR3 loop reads CASSLPSRDEQFF. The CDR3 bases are TGTGCCAGCAGCTTGCCCTCTCGGGATGAGCAGTTCTTC.

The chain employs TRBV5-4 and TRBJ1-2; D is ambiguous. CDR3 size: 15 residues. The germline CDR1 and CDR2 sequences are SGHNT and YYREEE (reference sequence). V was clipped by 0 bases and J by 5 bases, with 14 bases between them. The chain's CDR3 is CASSLGFQERYGYTF. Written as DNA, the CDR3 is TGTGCCAGCAGCTTGGGGTTCCAGGAGAGATATGGCTACACCTTC.

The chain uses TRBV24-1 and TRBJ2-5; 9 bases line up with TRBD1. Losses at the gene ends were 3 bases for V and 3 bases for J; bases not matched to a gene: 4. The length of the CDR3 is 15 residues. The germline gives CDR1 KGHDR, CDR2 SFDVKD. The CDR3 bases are TGTGCCACCAGTGATCCGAGGACAGGGGAAGAGACCCAGTACTTC. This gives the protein CATSDPRTGEETQYF.

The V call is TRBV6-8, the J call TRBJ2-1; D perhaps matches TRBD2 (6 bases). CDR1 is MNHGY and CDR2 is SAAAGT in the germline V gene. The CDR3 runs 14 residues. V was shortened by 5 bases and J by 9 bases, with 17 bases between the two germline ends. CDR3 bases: TGTGCCAGCAGTGCCCGGGGAGGCATCACTGAGCAGTTCTTC. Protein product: CASSARGGITEQFF.

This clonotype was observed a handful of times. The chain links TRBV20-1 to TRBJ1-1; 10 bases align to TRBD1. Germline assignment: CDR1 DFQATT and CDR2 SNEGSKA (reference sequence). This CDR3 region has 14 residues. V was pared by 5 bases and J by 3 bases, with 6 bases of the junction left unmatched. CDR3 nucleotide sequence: TGCAGTGCTTGGGACAGGGGAATTGACACTGAAGCTTTCTTT. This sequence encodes CSAWDRGIDTEAFF.

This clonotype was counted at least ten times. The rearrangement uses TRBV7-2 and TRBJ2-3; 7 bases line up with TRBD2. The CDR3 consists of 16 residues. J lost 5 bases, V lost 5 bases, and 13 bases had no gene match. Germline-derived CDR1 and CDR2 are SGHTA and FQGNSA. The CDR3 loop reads CASSTGGGRLKDTQYF. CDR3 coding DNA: TGTGCCAGCAGCACCGGAGGCGGGAGATTGAAAGATACGCAGTATTTT.

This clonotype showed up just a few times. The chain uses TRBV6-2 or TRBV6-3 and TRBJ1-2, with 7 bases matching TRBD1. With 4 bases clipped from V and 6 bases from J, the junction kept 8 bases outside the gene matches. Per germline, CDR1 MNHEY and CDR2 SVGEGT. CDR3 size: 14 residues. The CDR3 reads CASSWTRDSNGYTF. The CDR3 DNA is TGTGCCAGCAGTTGGACCCGGGACAGCAATGGCTACACCTTC.

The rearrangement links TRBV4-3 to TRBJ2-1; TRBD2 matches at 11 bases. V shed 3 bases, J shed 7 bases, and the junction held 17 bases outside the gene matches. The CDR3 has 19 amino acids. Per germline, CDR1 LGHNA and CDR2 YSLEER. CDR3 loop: CASSQGTSGGPWSGNEQFF. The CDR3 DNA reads TGCGCCAGCAGCCAGGGGACTAGCGGAGGACCCTGGAGTGGGAATGAGCAGTTCTTC.

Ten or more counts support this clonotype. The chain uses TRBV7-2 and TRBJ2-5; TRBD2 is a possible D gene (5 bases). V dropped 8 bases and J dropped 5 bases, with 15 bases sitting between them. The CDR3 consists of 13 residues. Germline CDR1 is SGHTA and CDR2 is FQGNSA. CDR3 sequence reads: CASGLAGRETQYF. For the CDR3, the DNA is TGTGCCAGCGGACTGGCCGGGCGGGAGACCCAGTACTTC.

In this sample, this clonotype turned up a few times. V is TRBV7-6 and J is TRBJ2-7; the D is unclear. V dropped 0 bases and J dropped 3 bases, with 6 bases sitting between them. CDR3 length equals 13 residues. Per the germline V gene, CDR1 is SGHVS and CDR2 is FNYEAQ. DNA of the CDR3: TGTGCCAGCAGCTTAGCTTCCAACTACGAGCAGTACTTC. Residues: CASSLASNYEQYF.

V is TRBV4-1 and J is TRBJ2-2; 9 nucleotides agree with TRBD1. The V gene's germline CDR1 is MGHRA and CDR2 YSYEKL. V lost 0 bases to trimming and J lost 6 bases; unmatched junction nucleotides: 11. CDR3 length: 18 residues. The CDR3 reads CASSQDETTGGRAGELFF. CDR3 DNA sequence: TGCGCCAGCAGCCAAGATGAAACCACAGGGGGCCGGGCCGGGGAGCTGTTTTTT.

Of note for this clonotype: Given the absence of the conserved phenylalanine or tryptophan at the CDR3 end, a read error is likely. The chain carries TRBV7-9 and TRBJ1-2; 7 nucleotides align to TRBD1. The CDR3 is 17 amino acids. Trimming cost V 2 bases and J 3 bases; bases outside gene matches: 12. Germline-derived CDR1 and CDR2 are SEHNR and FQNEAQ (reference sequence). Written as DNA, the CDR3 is TGTGCCAGCAGCTTACCCCTCGGACAGGCAGCCTACTATGGCTACACCCTC. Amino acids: CASSLPLGQAAYYGYTL.

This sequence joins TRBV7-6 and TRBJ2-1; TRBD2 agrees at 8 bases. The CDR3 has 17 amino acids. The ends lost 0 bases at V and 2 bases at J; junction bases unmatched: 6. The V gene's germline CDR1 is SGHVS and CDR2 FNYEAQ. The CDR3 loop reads CASSLASGLDPYNEQFF. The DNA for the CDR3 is TGTGCCAGCAGCTTAGCGTCGGGACTAGATCCCTACAATGAGCAGTTCTTC. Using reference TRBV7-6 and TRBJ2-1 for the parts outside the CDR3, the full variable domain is GAGVSQSPRYKVTKRGQDVALRCDPISGHVSLYWYRQALGQGPEFLTYFNYEAQQDKSGLPNDRFSAERPEGSISTLTIQRTEQRDSAMYRCASSLASGLDPYNEQFFGPGTRLTVL.

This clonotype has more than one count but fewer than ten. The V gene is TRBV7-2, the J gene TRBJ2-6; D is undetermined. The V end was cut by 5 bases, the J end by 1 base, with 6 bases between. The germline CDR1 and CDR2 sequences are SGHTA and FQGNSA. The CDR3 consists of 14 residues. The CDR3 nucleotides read TGTGCCAGCAGCCCAACGTCTGGGGCCAACGTCCTGACTTTC. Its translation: CASSPTSGANVLTF.

The CDR3 region has the DNA TGTGCCAGCAGCGTAGCTCTCAGGGTCCCTGAAGATGGCTACACCTTC. As protein: CASSVALRVPEDGYTF. The chain couples TRBV9 to TRBJ1-2, with D perhaps TRBD1 (5 bases). Germline V gene lookup returns CDR1 SGDLS and CDR2 YYNGEE. This CDR3 region has 16 residues. Trimming removed 0 bases from V and 6 bases from J, with 18 bases in between.